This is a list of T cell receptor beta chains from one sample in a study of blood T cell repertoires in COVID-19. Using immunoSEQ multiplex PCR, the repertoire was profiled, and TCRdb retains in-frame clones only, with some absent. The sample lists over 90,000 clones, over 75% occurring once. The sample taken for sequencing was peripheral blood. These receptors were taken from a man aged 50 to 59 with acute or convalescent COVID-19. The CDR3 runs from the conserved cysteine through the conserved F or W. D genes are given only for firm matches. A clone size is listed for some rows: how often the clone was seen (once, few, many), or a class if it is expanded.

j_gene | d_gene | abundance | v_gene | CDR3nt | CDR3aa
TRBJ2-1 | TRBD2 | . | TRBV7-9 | TGTGCCAGCAGCTTCGGGCTAGCGGGAGCCGATGAGCAGTTCTTC | CASSFGLAGADEQFF
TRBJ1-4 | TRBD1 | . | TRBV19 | TGTGCCAGTAGTGCCAGATCGGACAGGGGAGGGCTGTTTTTT | CASSARSDRGGLFF
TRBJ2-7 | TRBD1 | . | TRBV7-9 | TGTGCCAGCAGCTTTCGGGACAGGGACGACGAGCAGTACTTC | CASSFRDRDDEQYF
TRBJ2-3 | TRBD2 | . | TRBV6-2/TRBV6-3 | TGTGCCAGCAGTTGGTATCTAGCGGGAGGGCCCGGAAGCACAGATACGCAGTATTTT | CASSWYLAGGPGSTDTQYF
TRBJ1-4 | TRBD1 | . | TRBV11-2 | TGTGCCAGCAGCCTAGACAGGGGGCGCGCTGAAAAACTGTTTTTT | CASSLDRGRAEKLFF
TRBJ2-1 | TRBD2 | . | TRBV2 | TGTGCCAGCGACCAAGCGGGGAATGAGCAGTTCTTC | CASDQAGNEQFF
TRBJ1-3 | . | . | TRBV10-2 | TGCGCCAGCAGTAGCGGGGGGAACTCTGGAAACACCATATATTTT | CASSSGGNSGNTIYF
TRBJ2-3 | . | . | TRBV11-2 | TGTGCCAGCAGCTTTCGGCCAGGGGACACAGATACGCAGTATTTT | CASSFRPGDTDTQYF
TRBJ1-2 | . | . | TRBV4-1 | TGCGCCAGCAGCCAAGTACACGATGGCTACACCTTC | CASSQVHDGYTF
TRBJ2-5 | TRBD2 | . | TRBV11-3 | TGTGCCAGCAGCAGAGGACTAGCGGGAGGGCCAGAAGTTGAAGAGACCCAGTACTTC | CASSRGLAGGPEVEETQYF
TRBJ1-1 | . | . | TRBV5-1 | TGCGCCAGCAGCTTTATCGTAGGGGGTAACACTGAAGCTTTCTTT | CASSFIVGGNTEAFF
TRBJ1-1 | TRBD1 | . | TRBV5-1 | TGCGCCAGCAGCTCGACAGGGCTGGACACTGAAGCTTTCTTT | CASSSTGLDTEAFF
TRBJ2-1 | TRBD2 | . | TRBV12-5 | TGTGCTAGTGGTTTGGTCCCCTTTAGCGGGAGGGACGACAATGAGCAGTTCTTC | CASGLVPFSGRDDNEQFF
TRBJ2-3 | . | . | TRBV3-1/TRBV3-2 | TGTGCCACAGGGATCGAGGGGGTGGGCACGCAGTATTTT | CATGIEGVGTQYF
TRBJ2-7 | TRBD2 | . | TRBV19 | TGTGCCAGTAGTATAGCTTGGGCGGGAGTCATCCCCTACGAGCAGTACTTC | CASSIAWAGVIPYEQYF
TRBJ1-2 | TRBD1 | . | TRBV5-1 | TGCGCCAGCACGCTAACCGGGACAGGGGGCGTCGGCTACACCTTC | CASTLTGTGGVGYTF
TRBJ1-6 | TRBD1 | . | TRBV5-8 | TGTGCCAGCAGCCGGAGGGGGCTTGATTCACCCCTCCACTTT | CASSRRGLDSPLHF
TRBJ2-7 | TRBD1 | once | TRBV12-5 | TGTGCTAGTGGTTTGGTACGAGTGGACAGGGGGTTCGAGCAGTACTTC | CASGLVRVDRGFEQYF
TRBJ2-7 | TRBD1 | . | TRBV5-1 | TGCGCCAGCAGCGGGACAGGGCAATACGAGCAGTACTTC | CASSGTGQYEQYF
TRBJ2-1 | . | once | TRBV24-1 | TGTGCCACCAGTATTCTTAATGAGCAGTTCTTC | CATSILNEQFF
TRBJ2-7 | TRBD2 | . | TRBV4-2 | TGTGCCAGCAGCCAAGTTGGGACTATTCACTCCTACGAGCAGTACTTC | CASSQVGTIHSYEQYF
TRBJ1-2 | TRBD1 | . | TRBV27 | TGTGCCAGCAGACGGGGACAGGCATACTATGGCTACACCTTC | CASRRGQAYYGYTF
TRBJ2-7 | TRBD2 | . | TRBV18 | TGTGCCAGCTCACCGACGCGGGGGGCCTACGAGCAGTACTTC | CASSPTRGAYEQYF
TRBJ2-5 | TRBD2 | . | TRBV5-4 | TGTGCCAGCAGCTTTCCTGGCGCGGGGGGAGAGACCCAGTACTTC | CASSFPGAGGETQYF
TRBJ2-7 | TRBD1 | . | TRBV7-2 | TGTGCCAGCAGCTTAGGGACAGGGTCTTACGAGCAGTACTTC | CASSLGTGSYEQYF
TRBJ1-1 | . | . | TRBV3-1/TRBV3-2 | TGTGCCAGCAGCCAAGATAGGCGGGGGAACACTGAAGCTTTCTTT | CASSQDRRGNTEAFF
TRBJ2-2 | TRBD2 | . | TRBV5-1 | TGCGCCAGCAGCTTGGTCTTGAGGGGAGGGCCCGGGGAGCTGTTTTTT | CASSLVLRGGPGELFF
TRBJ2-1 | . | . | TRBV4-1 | TGCGCCAGCAGCCAAGAAGGGGTCAATGAGCAGTTCTTC | CASSQEGVNEQFF
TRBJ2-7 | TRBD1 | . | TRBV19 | TGTGCCAGTAGTATAGGGCCCCTCGGACAGGGGTGGAACGAGCAGTACTTC | CASSIGPLGQGWNEQYF
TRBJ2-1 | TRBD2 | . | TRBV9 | TGTGCCAGCAGCGTGGGAGCGGGAGGTCCTCTCTTC | CASSVGAGGPLF
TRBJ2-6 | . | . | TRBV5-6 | TGTGCCAGCAGGACAGGTCCCAACGTCCTGACTTTC | CASRTGPNVLTF
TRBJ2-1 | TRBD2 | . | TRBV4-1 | TGCGCCAGCAGCCACACGACTAGCGGGAGTGGTAGGTTCTTC | CASSHTTSGSGRFF
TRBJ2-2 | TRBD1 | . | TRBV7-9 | TGTGCCAGCAGCTCAGGACAGGGGGCGGCCGGGGAGCTGTTTTTT | CASSSGQGAAGELFF
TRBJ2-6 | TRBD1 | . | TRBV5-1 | TGCGCCAGCAGCAAGGACAGGGGGGACTCTGGGGCCAACGTCCTGACTTTC | CASSKDRGDSGANVLTF
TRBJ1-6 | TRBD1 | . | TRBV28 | TGTGCCAGCAGTCTGCCACAGGGGATGAATTCACCCCTCCACTTT | CASSLPQGMNSPLHF
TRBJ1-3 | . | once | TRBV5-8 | TGTGCCACCCAATGGGGCTGGGGAAACACCATATATTTT | CATQWGWGNTIYF
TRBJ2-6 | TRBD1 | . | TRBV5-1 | TGCGCCAGCAGCTTGGCCCCGACAGGGGGCAGCGTCCTGACTTTC | CASSLAPTGGSVLTF
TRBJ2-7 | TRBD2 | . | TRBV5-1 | TGCGCCAGCAGCTTAATGGCAGGGACTAACGAGCAGTACTTC | CASSLMAGTNEQYF
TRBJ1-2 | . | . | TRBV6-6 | TGTGCCAGCAGTTACGCCAGCCATCTAACTAATGGCTACACCTTC | CASSYASHLTNGYTF